This TCR beta chain appears in the sequencing data of a study of CD8+CD57+ T cells in acquired aplastic anemia. Turning to the study itself: Recorded DNA amounts for sorted CD4+ and CD8+ cells had an average of approximately 2.9 ug.

All sequencing subjects had displayed CD8+CD57+ cell expansion on flow cytometry. When blood sampling took place, the patients had received no therapy. Study-wide results and limits: Patients were compared with controls for CD8+ Simpson's diversity, and no significant difference emerged. A set of approximately 30 CD8+ CDR3 sequences was shared between patients and controls, and these sequences appeared highly expressed in patients.

Germline-derived CDR1 and CDR2 are SGDLS and YYNGEE. Trimming pared 0 bases from V and 5 bases from J, leaving 8 bases between. This CDR3 has 13 residues. The table lists this clonotype with a few counts. The antigen is unknown. Genomic DNA constituted the template upon which TCR beta VDJ and CDR3 profiling was performed. Each CDR3 protein is one row after TCRdb ran MiXCR on the reads. This sample has fewer than 200,000 distinct CDR3 sequences, with 40% to 55% found just once. Material: sorted CD4+, CD8+, or CD8+CD57+ T cells (not recorded which) from PBMCs. The chain combines TRBV9 with TRBJ2-5; tentative D call: TRBD2 (5 bases). The receptor was isolated from a human donor with aplastic anemia. This chain's CDR3 is CASSVGGMETQYF. The CDR3 DNA is TGTGCCAGCAGCGTAGGAGGGATGGAGACCCAGTACTTC.